Presented here are 23 T cell receptor beta chains from one specimen sequenced in a study of radiation and T cells in renal cell carcinoma. The table came from immunoSEQ multiplex PCR; TCRdb's copy has only in-frame clones and leaves some out. The data show about 120,000 clones, 75% to 85% seen once. The time point denotes: blood 2 weeks post-SBRT. The sample's treatment: 15 Gy SBRT to primary tumor, nephrectomy 4 weeks later. Sequenced here: blood, sampled from a patient whose treatment included radiotherapy and nephrectomy. The receptors were gathered from a woman between 55 and 75 years old with renal cell carcinoma.

This sequence joins TRBV9 and TRBJ2-7, with TRBD1 matching 7 bases. This CDR3 region has 15 residues. J lost 0 bases, V lost 8 bases, and 11 bases had no gene match. CDR1 is SGDLS, CDR2 YYNGEE, per germline. CDR3: CARGDSRPDSYEQYF. DNA for the CDR3: TGTGCCAGAGGGGACAGTCGCCCTGACTCCTACGAGCAGTACTTC.

This chain uses TRBV7-9 with TRBJ1-4; D remains unclear. V was cut by 8 bases and J by 8 bases, with 12 bases left in between. The length of the CDR3 is 12 residues. Germline CDR1 reads SEHNR; CDR2 reads FQNEAQ (reference sequence). The CDR3 bases are TGTGCCAGCGGAGTAAGAGGGGAAAAACTGTTTTTT. Its translation is CASGVRGEKLFF.

The CDR3, as DNA: TGTGCCAGCAGTGAATTTAGGGGAGTGGGAGAGACCCAGTACTTC. Its translation is CASSEFRGVGETQYF. The V gene is TRBV25-1, the J gene TRBJ2-5; the D gene could be TRBD1 or TRBD2 (5 bases each). The CDR3 covers 15 residues. The V end was cut by 1 base, the J end by 4 bases, with 13 bases between. CDR1 is MGHDK and CDR2 is SYGVNS in the germline V gene. The whole variable domain, remainder taken from reference TRBV25-1 and TRBJ2-5, is EADIYQTPRYLVIGTGKKITLECSQTMGHDKMYWYQQDPGMELHLIHYSYGVNSTEKGDLSSESTVSRIRTEHFPLTLESARPSHTSQYLCASSEFRGVGETQYFGPGTRLLVL.

The sample holds one count of this clone. V and J are TRBV6-5 and TRBJ1-4; D is ambiguous. The germline V gene has CDR1 MNHEY and CDR2 SVGAGI. With 0 bases removed from V and 8 bases from J, the gap between germline ends came to 13 bases. The CDR3 covers 15 residues. The CDR3 reads CASSYSAGGGEKLFF. The CDR3, as DNA: TGTGCCAGCAGTTACTCGGCAGGCGGAGGCGAAAAACTGTTTTTT.

The chain carries TRBV6-1 and TRBJ2-5; TRBD1 aligns across 10 bases. The V and J ends lost 6 bases and 5 bases, in that order; junction bases with no gene match: 6. The CDR3 consists of 14 residues. Germline V CDR1 and CDR2: MNHNS, SASEGT. The CDR3 DNA reads as TGTGCCAGCAGAGAGACAGGGGGCACTGAGACCCAGTACTTC. Its translation is CASRETGGTETQYF.

The genes are TRBV9 and TRBJ2-7, with TRBD2 identical over 7 bases. With 3 bases clipped from V and 6 bases from J, the junction kept 12 bases outside the gene matches. The CDR3 length is 15 residues. The germline CDR1 and CDR2 sequences are SGDLS and YYNGEE. CDR3 DNA sequence: TGTGCCAGCAGCGCCGCCGGGAGGTTGCTCGGCGAGCAGTACTTC. Translating it yields CASSAAGRLLGEQYF.

This clone has a handful of counts. V gene TRBV14 combines with J gene TRBJ1-1, with D possibly TRBD1 on 6 matching bases. CDR3 length equals 15 residues. Between the trimmed V and J ends, which lost 4 bases and 0 bases, there was a span of 12 bases. Looked up from germline, CDR1 is SGHDN and CDR2 is FVKESK. The CDR3 DNA is TGTGCCAGCAGCCCCGGGGGGGCGTTGAACACTGAAGCTTTCTTT. Translating it yields CASSPGGALNTEAFF.

The chain recombines TRBV6-5 with TRBJ2-1, with 9 bases identical to TRBD2. The ends lost 4 bases at V and 5 bases at J; junction bases unmatched: 6. CDR1 and CDR2 (germline): MNHEY, SVGAGI. There are 15 residues in the CDR3. CDR3: CASSSRLAAHNEQFF. The CDR3 DNA sequence: TGTGCCAGCAGTTCTCGACTAGCGGCCCACAATGAGCAGTTCTTC.

The chain joins TRBV6-1 to TRBJ1-2; D not certain. CDR3 length: 15 residues. Germline CDR1 is MNHNS and CDR2 is SASEGT. Deletions cut 0 bases from V and 4 bases from J, with 12 bases between. Here the CDR3 DNA reads TGTGCCAGCAGTGAAGCGGTATACGGCTTCTATGGCTACACCTTC. As protein: CASSEAVYGFYGYTF.

V gene TRBV5-4 combines with J gene TRBJ2-7; D is ambiguous. Per the germline V gene, CDR1 is SGHNT and CDR2 is YYREEE (reference sequence). This CDR3 contains 13 residues. Between the trimmed V and J ends, which lost 4 bases and 4 bases, there was a span of 12 bases. In DNA, the CDR3 is TGTGCCAGCAGCCTCCGACAACCATACGAGCAGTACTTC. As protein: CASSLRQPYEQYF.

This clone was seen just once. The genes are TRBV5-1 and TRBJ2-7; D may be TRBD1 or TRBD2 (5 bases each). Germline CDR1 is SGHRS and CDR2 is YFSETQ. V lost 7 bases, J lost 5 bases, and 19 bases lay in between. This CDR3 has 14 amino acids. CDR3 protein: CASCINLGTHEQYF. CDR3 bases: TGCGCCAGCTGTATCAACCTTGGGACCCACGAGCAGTACTTC.

This clone was observed a single time. The rearrangement joins TRBV18 to TRBJ2-2; no clear D gene. The CDR3 is made up of 14 amino acids. Germline values: CDR1 KGHSH, CDR2 LQKENI. Trimming took off 1 base at V and 7 bases at J, with 10 bases between the two ends. The CDR3: CASSPLGPFGELFF. CDR3 nucleotides: TGTGCCAGCTCACCACTTGGACCATTCGGGGAGCTGTTTTTT.

The chain carries TRBV7-6 and TRBJ2-7; tentative D call: TRBD2 (5 bases). Trimming pared 5 bases from V and 3 bases from J, leaving 11 bases between. Germline V gives CDR1 SGHVS, CDR2 FNYEAQ. This CDR3 region has 13 residues. In nucleotides, the CDR3 is TGTGCCAGCAGCGCGCTAGCCAGCTACGAGCAGTACTTC. It yields the protein CASSALASYEQYF.

This chain joins TRBV19 and TRBJ1-2; D perhaps matches TRBD1 (5 bases). The CDR3 has 18 amino acids. V dropped 3 bases and J dropped 6 bases, with 26 bases sitting between them. Germline assignment: CDR1 LNHDA and CDR2 SQIVND (reference sequence). The CDR3 reads CASSIGGALAAGGHGYTF. CDR3 in DNA: TGTGCCAGTAGTATTGGCGGGGCTCTGGCGGCCGGGGGTCATGGCTACACCTTC. Combining the CDR3 with reference TRBV19 and TRBJ1-2 gives the whole variable domain DGGITQSPKYLFRKEGQNVTLSCEQNLNHDAMYWYRQDPGQGLRLIYYSQIVNDFQKGDIAEGYSVSREKKESFPLTVTSAQKNPTAFYLCASSIGGALAAGGHGYTFGSGTRLTVV.

The CDR3 here is CASRGNSQPQHF. DNA for the CDR3: TGTGCCAGCAGAGGGAATTCTCAGCCCCAGCATTTT. This chain uses TRBV2 with TRBJ1-5; D not resolved. V lost 6 bases, J lost 6 bases, and 9 bases lay in between. The CDR3 is 12 amino acids. The germline CDR1 and CDR2 sequences are SNHLY and FYNNEI.

The J gene is TRBJ1-2, the V gene TRBV29-1, with a tentative D call TRBD1 (5 bases). Trimming cost V 6 bases and J 6 bases, with 14 bases left between them. This CDR3 contains 12 residues. Germline-derived CDR1 and CDR2 are SQVTM and ANQGSEA. The CDR3 nucleotides are TGCAGCGTGGAGAGCGGGGGGGATGGCTACACCTTC. Translated: CSVESGGDGYTF.

This chain uses TRBV7-9 with TRBJ1-4; 7 bases are shared with TRBD1. This CDR3 is built from 16 residues. Germline V gene sequence: CDR1 SEHNR, CDR2 FQNEAQ (reference sequence). J was trimmed by 8 bases and V by 0 bases; bases with no gene match: 9. The chain's CDR3 is CASSLAREGAREKLFF. CDR3 DNA: TGTGCCAGCAGCTTAGCGAGGGAGGGGGCACGGGAAAAACTGTTTTTT.

This clone showed up just a few times. The gene calls are TRBV4-1 and TRBJ2-3, with D perhaps assigned TRBD1 or TRBD2 (5 bases each). Germline CDR1 MGHRA, CDR2 YSYEKL. This CDR3 region has 14 residues. Trimming removed 6 bases at V and 4 bases at J, with 14 bases between. In DNA form, the CDR3 reads TGCGCCAGCAGGAGGGGAGAGGCGGCAGATACGCAGTATTTT. This codes for CASRRGEAADTQYF.

By sample fraction, this clone is medium-sized. The chain joins TRBV9 to TRBJ1-5; D not certain. Germline V CDR1 and CDR2: SGDLS, YYNGEE. The CDR3 covers 13 residues. Trimming stripped 3 bases from V and 5 bases from J, with 9 bases between. CDR3 coding DNA: TGTGCCAGCAGCGCACTCTCCGATCAGCCCCAGCATTTT. The encoded protein is CASSALSDQPQHF.

The chain has TRBV7-2 and TRBJ2-1, with D perhaps matching TRBD2 (6 bases). Germline V gene sequence: CDR1 SGHTA, CDR2 FQGNSA. V was cut by 1 base and J by 6 bases, with 16 bases left in between. This CDR3 is built from 16 residues. CDR3 sequence reads: CASSLGSVRGGNEQFF. The CDR3 DNA is TGTGCCAGCAGCTTAGGTAGTGTGAGGGGAGGCAATGAGCAGTTCTTC.

In DNA, the CDR3 is TGTGCCAGCAGCAAAGCGGGGAGAGGCTACACCTTC. This translates into CASSKAGRGYTF. The gene calls are TRBV7-9 and TRBJ1-2; D gene ambiguous. This CDR3 has 12 residues. With 5 bases removed from V and 8 bases from J, the gap between germline ends came to 12 bases. Germline assignment: CDR1 SEHNR and CDR2 FQNEAQ (reference sequence).

As regards this clone: Other DNA sequences in the sample encode the same CDR3. This chain uses TRBV7-2 with TRBJ2-7; D may be TRBD1 (5 bases). V was pared by 1 base and J by 1 base, with 11 bases between. The CDR3 is made up of 15 amino acids. Germline CDR1 reads SGHTA; CDR2 reads FQGNSA. CDR3 DNA: TGTGCCAGCAGCTTAGTGGCGCAGGGTTCCTACGAGCAGTACTTC. Translation: CASSLVAQGSYEQYF.

CDR3 region: CASSARTVYYEQYF. In DNA form, the CDR3 reads TGTGCCAGTAGTGCCCGGACAGTTTACTACGAGCAGTACTTC. The chain couples TRBV19 to TRBJ2-7; D perhaps matches TRBD1 (6 bases). Germline lookup yields CDR1 LNHDA and CDR2 SQIVND (reference sequence). Trimming cost V 5 bases and J 3 bases, with 14 bases left between them. The CDR3 contains 14 residues.